This entry lists 22 T cell receptor beta chains sequenced from one sample in a study of PD-1 blockade in mismatch repair-deficient tumors. Sequenced by immunoSEQ multiplex PCR; TCRdb stores in-frame clones only, minus some. The sample records some 110,000 clones, over 60% being singletons. The specimen was peripheral blood, collected about 60 weeks after starting pembrolizumab. The receptors here all came from an adult with mismatch repair-deficient cancer.

The V and J genes are TRBV5-1 and TRBJ1-1; 9 bases agree with TRBD1. Germline CDR1 reads SGHRS; CDR2 reads YFSETQ. Trimming cost V 0 bases and J 6 bases; bases outside gene matches: 6. This CDR3 region has 15 residues. CDR3: CASSLVGQGWAEAFF. The CDR3 DNA is TGCGCCAGCAGCTTGGTAGGACAGGGGTGGGCTGAAGCTTTCTTT. Variable domain in full (rest from reference TRBV5-1 and TRBJ1-1): KAGVTQTPRYLIKTRGQQVTLSCSPISGHRSVSWYQQTPGQGLQFLFEYFSETQRNKGNFPGRFSGRQFSNSRSEMNVSTLELGDSALYLCASSLVGQGWAEAFFGQGTRLTVV.

The rearrangement uses TRBV5-1 and TRBJ2-7, with 9 bases aligning to TRBD2. Germline V gene data show CDR1 as SGHRS and CDR2 as YFSETQ. V lost 0 bases and J lost 6; bases outside the gene matches: 10. CDR3 length equals 16 residues. The CDR3 protein is CASSLAERREGLEQYF. In DNA form, the CDR3 reads TGCGCCAGCAGCTTGGCCGAGCGGCGGGAGGGCCTCGAGCAGTACTTC.

This rearrangement joins TRBV11-3 to TRBJ2-1; 9 bases line up with TRBD2. The V gene's germline CDR1 is SGHNT and CDR2 YENEEA. The CDR3 runs 17 residues. V trimming: 4 bases; J trimming: 5 bases; junction bases outside the gene matches: 12. CDR3 sequence (DNA): TGTGCCAGCAGCTCAAGGTTCCTTGGACTAGCGAACAATGAGCAGTTCTTC. Its protein product is CASSSRFLGLANNEQFF.

The chain carries TRBV7-9 and TRBJ1-1; TRBD1 agrees at 7 bases. The V gene's germline CDR1 is SEHNR and CDR2 FQNEAQ (reference sequence). The CDR3 length is 15 residues. V lost 4 bases and J lost 2; bases outside the gene matches: 7. CDR3 protein: CASSSGTANNTEAFF. CDR3 sequence (DNA): TGTGCCAGCAGCTCCGGGACAGCTAATAACACTGAAGCTTTCTTT.

Comment on this clone: Other DNA sequences within the sample encode an identical CDR3. The chain carries TRBV19 and TRBJ2-2; the D gene is possibly TRBD2 (6 bases). The germline gives CDR1 LNHDA, CDR2 SQIVND (reference sequence). V shed 3 bases and J shed 5 bases, with 7 bases lying between them. The CDR3 sequence is 13 residues long. The CDR3 nucleotides are TGTGCCAGTAGTATTGGAGGGACCGGGGAGCTGTTTTTT. Protein sequence: CASSIGGTGELFF.

This clone was observed a handful of times. This sequence joins TRBV27 and TRBJ2-1, with 9 bases aligning to TRBD2. Germline lookup yields CDR1 MNHEY and CDR2 SMNVEV (reference sequence). The CDR3 totals 17 residues. Germline trimming cut 3 bases from V and 3 bases from J; bases unmatched to any gene: 9. CDR3 in DNA: TGTGCCAGCAGTTTGAGATTGACTAGCGGATTCTACAATGAGCAGTTCTTC. This translates into CASSLRLTSGFYNEQFF.

The genes are TRBV5-1 and TRBJ2-7, with D perhaps TRBD1 (6 bases). This CDR3 comprises 13 residues. Germline loops: CDR1 SGHRS, CDR2 YFSETQ. Trimming left V 2 bases short and J 3 bases short, with 9 bases between. The CDR3 is CASSLLQGYEQYF. CDR3 nucleotides: TGCGCCAGCAGCTTATTACAGGGCTACGAGCAGTACTTC.

Notes on this clone: At one boundary the junction diverges from the germline segment, which might be a read error. The chain combines TRBV7-7 with TRBJ2-4; D is unclear. The CDR3 totals 19 residues. CDR1 is SSHAT and CDR2 is FNYEAQ in the germline V gene (reference sequence). CDR3 nucleotide sequence: TGTGCTAGCAGCTTAGTAGTCAGACCGAATACTCTAGCCAAAAACATTCAGTACTTC. Translating gives CASSLVVRPNTLAKNIQYF.

The V and J genes are TRBV15 and TRBJ2-1, with a tentative D call TRBD2 (6 bases). This CDR3 spans 17 amino acids. Looked up from germline, CDR1 is LNHNV and CDR2 is YYDKDF (reference sequence). Trimming cost V 1 base and J 0 bases, with 13 bases left between them. The CDR3 DNA reads as TGTGCCACCAGCAGAGGGTCCGGCGGGACCTCCTACAATGAGCAGTTCTTC. As protein: CATSRGSGGTSYNEQFF.

This chain joins TRBV11-3 and TRBJ2-7; D is undetermined. Germline V gene lookup returns CDR1 SGHNT and CDR2 YENEEA. The CDR3 has 15 residues. V was trimmed by 1 base and J by 2 bases, leaving 12 bases between them. The CDR3 here is CASSLVWGTAYEQYF. CDR3 in DNA: TGTGCCAGCAGCTTAGTTTGGGGAACAGCCTACGAGCAGTACTTC.

The chain links TRBV7-9 to TRBJ2-7; a possible D gene is TRBD1 (6 bases). The germline CDR1 and CDR2 sequences are SEHNR and FQNEAQ (reference sequence). Trimming took off 6 bases at V and 1 base at J, with 16 bases between the two ends. The CDR3 has 15 amino acids. CDR3 residues: CASRPTGTGSYEQYF. CDR3 DNA sequence: TGTGCCAGCAGACCAACAGGGACCGGTTCCTACGAGCAGTACTTC. The full variable domain, completed using reference TRBV7-9 and TRBJ2-7, is DTGVSQNPRHKITKRGQNVTFRCDPISEHNRLYWYRQTLGQGPEFLTYFQNEAQLEKSRLLSDRFSAERPKGSFSTLEIQRTEQGDSAMYLCASRPTGTGSYEQYFGPGTRLTVT.

The V gene is TRBV6-5, the J gene TRBJ2-7; D is undetermined. The V end lost 5 bases, the J end lost 2 bases, and 16 bases lay between the germline ends. CDR3 length equals 15 residues. CDR1 and CDR2 (germline): MNHEY, SVGAGI. CDR3 in amino acids: CASSPSIWSPYEQYF. The CDR3 region has the DNA TGTGCCAGCAGTCCGTCGATCTGGTCTCCCTACGAGCAGTACTTC.

V and J are TRBV7-2 and TRBJ2-2, with 10 bases matching TRBD2. CDR1 is SGHTA, CDR2 FQGNSA, per germline. After removal of 1 base from V and 7 bases from J, the junction contained 9 bases not matched to a gene. The CDR3 is 17 amino acids. The CDR3 DNA sequence: TGTGCCAGCAGCTTAGTGGCTAGCGGGAGCATTGGCGGGGAGCTGTTTTTT. Protein: CASSLVASGSIGGELFF.

This clone came up many times. The chain couples TRBV5-4 to TRBJ1-1; TRBD1 might be the D (5 bases). This CDR3 contains 13 residues. Trimming removed 2 bases at V and 2 bases at J, with 7 bases between. In germline, CDR1 is SGHNT, CDR2 YYREEE (reference sequence). CDR3 amino acids: CASSLQANTEAFF. The CDR3 DNA is TGTGCCAGCAGCTTACAGGCCAACACTGAAGCTTTCTTT.

J is TRBJ2-1 and V is TRBV9, with D hard to call. The CDR3 covers 13 residues. Per the germline V gene, CDR1 is SGDLS and CDR2 is YYNGEE. Trimming took 0 bases from V and 6 from J, leaving 7 bases between them. The CDR3 bases are TGTGCCAGCAGCGTAGGGCAGATCAATGAGCAGTTCTTC. Protein: CASSVGQINEQFF.

This chain connects TRBV18 to TRBJ1-1; no clear D gene. Trimming shortened V by 0 bases and J by 0 bases, and 5 bases separated the two germline ends. CDR3 size: 14 residues. The V gene's germline CDR1 is KGHSH and CDR2 LQKENI. The CDR3 loop reads CASSPPVMNTEAFF. As DNA, the CDR3 is TGTGCCAGCTCACCACCAGTGATGAACACTGAAGCTTTCTTT. The variable domain in full, with the rest retrieved from reference TRBV18 and TRBJ1-1, is NAGVMQNPRHLVRRRGQEARLRCSPMKGHSHVYWYRQLPEEGLKFMVYLQKENIIDESGMPKERFSAEFPKEGPSILRIQQVVRGDSAAYFCASSPPVMNTEAFFGQGTRLTVV.

As to this clone: The germline gene is not matched at one end of the junction; a read error may be the cause. This sequence joins TRBV5-4 and TRBJ2-1, with 14 bases that match TRBD2. This CDR3 has 16 amino acids. Germline CDR1 and CDR2: SGHNT and YYREEE (reference sequence). In nucleotides, the CDR3 is TGCCTATTCGAGACTAGCGGGAGGGCCATCTACAATGAGCAGTTCTTC. Amino acid sequence: CLFETSGRAIYNEQFF.

The rearrangement uses TRBV29-1 and TRBJ2-2; TRBD1 aligns across 9 bases. Germline assignment: CDR1 SQVTM and CDR2 ANQGSEA. The CDR3 extends over 15 amino acids. The V and J ends lost 6 bases and 0 bases, in that order; junction bases with no gene match: 5. The CDR3 spells CSVGTGSANTGELFF. In DNA, the CDR3 is TGCAGCGTGGGGACAGGGTCTGCGAACACCGGGGAGCTGTTTTTT.

The genes are TRBV7-3 and TRBJ1-2; TRBD1 aligns across 10 bases. Unmatched junction bases numbered 12, after V lost 6 bases and J lost 8 bases. CDR3 length: 15 amino acids. The germline V gene has CDR1 SGHTA and CDR2 FQGTGA. The CDR3 protein is CASSPAGTGAGGYTF. The CDR3, as DNA: TGTGCCAGCAGTCCCGCCGGGACAGGGGCTGGGGGCTACACCTTC.

This chain uses TRBV7-9 with TRBJ2-5; 7 nucleotides agree with TRBD2. V lost 6 bases to trimming and J lost 3 bases; unmatched junction nucleotides: 7. Germline V gene data show CDR1 as SEHNR and CDR2 as FQNEAQ (reference sequence). The CDR3 has 14 residues. The DNA for the CDR3 is TGTGCCAGCAGGAAAGTGGGAGGGGAAGAGACCCAGTACTTC. Its translation is CASRKVGGEETQYF.

The rearrangement links TRBV9 to TRBJ1-3, with TRBD1 matching over 7 bases. CDR1 is SGDLS and CDR2 is YYNGEE in the germline V gene. Trimming cost V 1 base and J 2 bases; bases outside gene matches: 6. The CDR3 runs to 16 residues. CDR3 amino acids: CASSVSLGGPGNTIYF. As DNA, the CDR3 is TGTGCCAGCAGCGTAAGTTTAGGGGGCCCTGGAAACACCATATATTTT.

This chain links TRBV5-1 with TRBJ2-7; perhaps TRBD1 as D (6 bases). Germline V gene lookup returns CDR1 SGHRS and CDR2 YFSETQ. V was clipped by 0 bases and J by 1 base, with 11 bases between them. CDR3 size: 15 residues. CDR3 region: CASSLGARGSYEQYF. Here the CDR3 DNA reads TGCGCCAGCAGCTTGGGGGCCAGGGGATCCTACGAGCAGTACTTC.